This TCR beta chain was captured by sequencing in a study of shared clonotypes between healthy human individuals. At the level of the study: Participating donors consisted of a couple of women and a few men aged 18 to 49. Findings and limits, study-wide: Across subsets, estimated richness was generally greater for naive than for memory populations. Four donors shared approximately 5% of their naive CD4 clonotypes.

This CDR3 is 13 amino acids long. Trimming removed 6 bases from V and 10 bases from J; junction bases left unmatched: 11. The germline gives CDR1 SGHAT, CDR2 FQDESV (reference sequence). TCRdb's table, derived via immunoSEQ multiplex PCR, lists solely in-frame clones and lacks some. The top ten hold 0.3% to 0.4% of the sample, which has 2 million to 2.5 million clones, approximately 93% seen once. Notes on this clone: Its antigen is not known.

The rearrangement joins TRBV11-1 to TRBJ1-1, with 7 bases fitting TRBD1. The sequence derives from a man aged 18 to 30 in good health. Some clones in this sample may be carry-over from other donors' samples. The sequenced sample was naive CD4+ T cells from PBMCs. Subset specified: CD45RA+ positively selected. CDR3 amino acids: CASSRASGGRAFF. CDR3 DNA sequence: TGTGCCAGCAGTCGGGCTTCAGGGGGACGAGCTTTCTTT.